Below are 6 T cell receptor beta chains sequenced from a single sample in a study of blood T cell repertoires in COVID-19. Here immunoSEQ multiplex PCR was the method, and the copy in TCRdb shows in-frame clones only, minus some. The table includes roughly 400,000 clones, about nine tenths detected once. What was sequenced was PBMCs or T cells enriched from blood (not recorded which). These receptors all stem from a woman aged 25 to 39 who had recovered from COVID-19.

This sequence joins TRBV2 and TRBJ2-4, with D possibly matching TRBD2 (7 bases). This CDR3 is built from 19 residues. Germline V gene data show CDR1 as SNHLY and CDR2 as FYNNEI. Trimming removed 8 bases at V and 1 base at J, with 27 bases between. The CDR3 loop reads CASQTTTGGKFNAKNIQYF. Written as DNA, the CDR3 is TGTGCCAGCCAAACCACGACGGGGGGCAAGTTTAACGCCAAAAACATTCAGTACTTC.

The sample holds one count of this clone. This chain connects TRBV6-5 to TRBJ2-1, with D possibly being TRBD1 (5 bases). CDR3 size: 15 residues. V was clipped by 7 bases and J by 3 bases, with 16 bases between them. Germline CDR1 reads MNHEY; CDR2 reads SVGAGI. CDR3 nucleotides: TGTGCCAGCACGAAAGGGGCAGGTGACTACAATGAGCAGTTCTTC. It is translated as CASTKGAGDYNEQFF.

The rearrangement links TRBV12-3 or TRBV12-4 to TRBJ2-3, with TRBD1 matching over 8 bases. Trimming removed 5 bases from V and 9 bases from J; junction bases left unmatched: 4. CDR3 length equals 12 residues. The CDR3 nucleotides read TGTGCCAGCAGTCGACAGGGGATCACGCAGTATTTT. The encoded protein is CASSRQGITQYF.

This clone was detected only a few times. J is TRBJ2-7 and V is TRBV7-8, with 7 bases matching TRBD2. This CDR3 spans 15 amino acids. Germline CDR1 and CDR2: SGHVS and FQNEAQ. The junction had 8 bases not matched to a gene; V was cut back by 2 bases and J by 4 bases. The DNA for the CDR3 is TGTGCCAGCAGCTTAAGGGCGGGAGCGTTGTACGAGCAGTACTTC. As protein: CASSLRAGALYEQYF.

The chain couples TRBV7-9 to TRBJ1-1; TRBD1 aligns across 7 bases. J was trimmed by 3 bases and V by 1 base; bases with no gene match: 2. CDR1 SEHNR and CDR2 FQNEAQ come from the germline V gene (reference sequence). The CDR3 is made up of 14 amino acids. The CDR3 coding sequence is TGTGCCAGCAGCTTAGAGACAGGGTACACTGAAGCTTTCTTT. Residues: CASSLETGYTEAFF. Using reference TRBV7-9 and TRBJ1-1 for the parts outside the CDR3, the full variable domain is DTGVSQNPRHKITKRGQNVTFRCDPISEHNRLYWYRQTLGQGPEFLTYFQNEAQLEKSRLLSDRFSAERPKGSFSTLEIQRTEQGDSAMYLCASSLETGYTEAFFGQGTRLTVV.

The chain recombines TRBV19 with TRBJ2-3; TRBD2 agrees at 7 bases. V was clipped by 2 bases and J by 4 bases; unmatched bases: 9. The CDR3 covers 16 residues. Germline assignment: CDR1 LNHDA and CDR2 SQIVND (reference sequence). CDR3 DNA: TGTGCCAGTAGTATAAGTGGCGGGAGTGGCGCAGATACGCAGTATTTT. It translates to CASSISGGSGADTQYF.